This TCR beta chain is drawn from a study of blood T cell repertoires in COVID-19 (TCRdb year 2020). General notes on the study: The collaborator samples originated in the United States, Italy and Spain and spanned the acute and convalescent phases of COVID-19. The material from the prospective study consisted of cDNA or gDNA derived from T cells, B-cell-depleted T cells, or PBMCs. The dataset comprised deeply sampled blood TCRbeta repertoires from subjects exposed to, actively infected with, or recovered from COVID-19. The repertoires were released in a freely available public database intended as a resource for research on the immune response to SARS-CoV-2. Samples were obtained from the ongoing ImmuneRACE study (first 160 participants) and from about 1,300 subjects provided by 6 global collaborators. A de-identified subject ID, COVID-19 status, age in years and sex were almost always included in the sample metadata. Where available, HLA class I and class II types were taken from metadata supplied by the sample provider and were not determined by assay-based typing. The full study reports these points: Clinical and demographic metadata were provided uncurated, with the amount varying by source and participant.

Turning to this clone: What antigen it recognizes has not been identified. No per-base quality is available; no much larger clone lies one base away.

TCRbeta CDR3 regions were amplified from genomic DNA using the immunoSEQ Assay, a bias-controlled multiplex PCR. The study's own analysis went as follows. The number of nucleated cells in each sample was estimated by amplification of reference gene primers within the assay. Sequence reads were collapsed and filtered to measure the absolute abundance of every unique TCRbeta CDR3 rearrangement. For each sample, productive Simpson clonality was calculated as the square root of Simpson's diversity index over productive rearrangements. Drawn from immuneACCESS, this table holds only the in-frame rearrangements with V and J called that TCRdb kept. Clones are partly lost; checked studies trace under half to an unresolved V gene and leave the rest unexplained. V and J calls and clone size are given by that table; D and trimming were obtained from the DNA. The sample table shows over 150,000 clones, and about 85% are seen once. 0.6% to 0.7% of the sample is in the top ten clones.

The CDR3 sequence holds 16 residues, the cysteine and phenylalanine included. Left in the record is the CDR3 DNA by itself, 48 bases read in frame from the first base. For CDR1 and CDR2, the germline V gene lists SGHTA and FQGNSA. From V the trimming removes 5 bases and from J it removes 0 bases, while the gene matches leave 5 bases of the junction unaccounted for. One collaborating source in Seattle enrolled patients while the patients were actively infected and followed the patients over time throughout the course of disease. The collaborating institutions used their own protocols to collect whole blood in K2EDTA tubes. For TCRbeta analysis, collaborators shipped samples in one of three forms: frozen whole blood, isolated PBMCs, or DNA extracted from either of those sample types.

The sample comprised peripheral blood. This receptor chain uses TRBV7-2 and TRBJ1-4; 8 bases in the middle match TRBD1. This clonotype was sampled from a man aged 55-75 years with COVID-19, enrolled during active disease. The CDR3 loop reads CASSLTGGTTNEKLFF. The sequence in DNA is TGTGCCAGCAGCCTCACAGGGGGAACAACTAATGAAAAACTGTTTTTT.